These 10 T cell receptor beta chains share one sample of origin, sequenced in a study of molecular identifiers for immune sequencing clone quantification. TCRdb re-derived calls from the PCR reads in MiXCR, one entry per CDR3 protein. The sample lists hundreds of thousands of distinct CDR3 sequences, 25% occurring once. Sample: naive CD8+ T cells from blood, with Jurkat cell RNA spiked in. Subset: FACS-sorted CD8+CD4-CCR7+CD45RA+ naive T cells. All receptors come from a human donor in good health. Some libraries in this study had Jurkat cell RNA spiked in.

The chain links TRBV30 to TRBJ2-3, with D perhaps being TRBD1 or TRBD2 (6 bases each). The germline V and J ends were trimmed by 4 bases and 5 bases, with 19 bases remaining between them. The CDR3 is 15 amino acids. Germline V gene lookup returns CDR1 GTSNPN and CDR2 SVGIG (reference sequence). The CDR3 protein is CAWTMGTGGGDTQYF. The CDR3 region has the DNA TGTGCCTGGACGATGGGGACTGGGGGCGGAGATACGCAGTATTTT.

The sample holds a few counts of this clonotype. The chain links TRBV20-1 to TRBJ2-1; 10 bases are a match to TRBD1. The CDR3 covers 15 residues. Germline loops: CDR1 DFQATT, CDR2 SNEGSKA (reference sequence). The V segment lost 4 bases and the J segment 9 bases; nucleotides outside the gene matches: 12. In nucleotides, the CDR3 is TGCAGTGCTACAACCGGGACAGGGGTAGTAGGTGAGCAGTTCTTC. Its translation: CSATTGTGVVGEQFF.

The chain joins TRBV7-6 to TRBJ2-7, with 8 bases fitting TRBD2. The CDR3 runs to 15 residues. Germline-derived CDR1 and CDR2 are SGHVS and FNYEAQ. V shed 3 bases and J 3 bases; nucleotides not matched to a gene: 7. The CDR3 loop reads CASSFEASGFYEQYF. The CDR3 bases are TGTGCCAGCAGCTTCGAGGCTAGCGGGTTCTACGAGCAGTACTTC.

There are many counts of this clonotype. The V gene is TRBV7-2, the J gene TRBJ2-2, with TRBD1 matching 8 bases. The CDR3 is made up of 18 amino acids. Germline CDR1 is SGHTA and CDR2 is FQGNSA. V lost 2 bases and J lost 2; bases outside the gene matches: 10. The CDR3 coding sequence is TGTGCCAGCAGCTTAAAAGGGGGCAGGGGGCTAAACACCGGGGAGCTGTTTTTT. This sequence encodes CASSLKGGRGLNTGELFF.

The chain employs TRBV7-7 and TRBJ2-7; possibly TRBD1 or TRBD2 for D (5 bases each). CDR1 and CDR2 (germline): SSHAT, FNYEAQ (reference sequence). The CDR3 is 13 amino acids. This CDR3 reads CAGSSRDGGEQYF. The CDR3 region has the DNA TGTGCTGGCAGCTCACGGGATGGGGGCGAGCAGTACTTC.

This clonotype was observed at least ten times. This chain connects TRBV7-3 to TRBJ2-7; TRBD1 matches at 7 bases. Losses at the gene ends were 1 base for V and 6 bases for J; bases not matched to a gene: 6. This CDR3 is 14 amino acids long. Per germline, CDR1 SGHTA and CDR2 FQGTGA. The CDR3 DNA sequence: TGTGCCAGCAGCTTAAATGGGCCAGGGGGCGAGCAGTACTTC. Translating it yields CASSLNGPGGEQYF. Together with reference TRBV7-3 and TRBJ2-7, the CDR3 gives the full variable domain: GAGVSQTPSNKVTEKGKYVELRCDPISGHTALYWYRQSLGQGPEFLIYFQGTGAADDSGLPNDRFFAVRPEGSVSTLKIQRTERGDSAVYLCASSLNGPGGEQYFGPGTRLTVT.

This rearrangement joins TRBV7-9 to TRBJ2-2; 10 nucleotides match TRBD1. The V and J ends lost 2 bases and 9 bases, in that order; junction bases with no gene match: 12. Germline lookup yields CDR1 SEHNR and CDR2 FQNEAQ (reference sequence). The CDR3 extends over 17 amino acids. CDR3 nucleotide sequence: TGTGCCAGCAGCTTACCCAGACAGGGGGCGCTTACCCGGGAGCTGTTTTTT. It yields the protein CASSLPRQGALTRELFF.

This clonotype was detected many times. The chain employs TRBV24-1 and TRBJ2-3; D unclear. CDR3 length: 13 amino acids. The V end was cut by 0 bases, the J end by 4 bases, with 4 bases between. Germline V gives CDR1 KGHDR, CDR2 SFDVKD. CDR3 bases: TGTGCCACCAGTGATTTGGGTTCAGATACGCAGTATTTT. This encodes CATSDLGSDTQYF.

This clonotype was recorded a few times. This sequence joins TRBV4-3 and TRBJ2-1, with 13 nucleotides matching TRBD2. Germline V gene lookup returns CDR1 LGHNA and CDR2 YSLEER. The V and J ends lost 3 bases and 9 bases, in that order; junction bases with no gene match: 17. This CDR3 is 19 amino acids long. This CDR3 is CASSQETVLGTSGKGEQFF. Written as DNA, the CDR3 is TGCGCCAGCAGCCAGGAGACCGTACTCGGGACTAGCGGGAAGGGTGAGCAGTTCTTC.

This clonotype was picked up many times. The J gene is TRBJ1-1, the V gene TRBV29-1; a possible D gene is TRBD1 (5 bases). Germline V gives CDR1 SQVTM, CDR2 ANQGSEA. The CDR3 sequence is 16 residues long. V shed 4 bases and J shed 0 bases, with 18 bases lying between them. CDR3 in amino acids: CSVGGEVTEMNTEAFF. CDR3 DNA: TGCAGCGTTGGGGGGGAGGTGACAGAGATGAACACTGAAGCTTTCTTT.